The 5 T cell receptor beta chains reported below all come from one sample, sequenced in a study of T cell responses to AZD1222 COVID-19 vaccine. Clones were read by immunoSEQ multiplex PCR, and TCRdb kept only the in-frame ones, dropping some. This table holds some 120,000 clones, 70% to 90% found once. The sample consisted of peripheral blood, taken on day 0 of MenACWY control vaccination. The receptors shown here come from an adult in good health.

This chain uses TRBV15 with TRBJ1-1; D call uncertain. CDR1 is LNHNV, CDR2 YYDKDF, per germline (reference sequence). The V gene lost 0 bases and the J gene lost 8 bases, with 10 bases spanning the gap. The CDR3 is made up of 13 amino acids. CDR3 amino acids: CATSRDHLGEAFF. As DNA, the CDR3 is TGTGCCACCAGCAGAGACCATCTAGGCGAAGCTTTCTTT. The full variable domain, its missing parts supplied by reference TRBV15 and TRBJ1-1, is DAMVIQNPRYQVTQFGKPVTLSCSQTLNHNVMYWYQQKSSQAPKLLFHYYDKDFNNEADTPDNFQSRRPNTSFCFLDIRSPGLGDTAMYLCATSRDHLGEAFFGQGTRLTVV.

The chain joins TRBV14 to TRBJ2-1, with D possibly being TRBD2 (5 bases). Deletions cut 2 bases from V and 6 bases from J, with 14 bases between. Per germline, CDR1 SGHDN and CDR2 FVKESK. The CDR3 contains 15 residues. The CDR3 loop reads CASSQRASRGNEQFF. As DNA, the CDR3 is TGTGCCAGCAGCCAAAGAGCATCCCGGGGCAATGAGCAGTTCTTC. Using reference TRBV14 and TRBJ2-1 for the parts outside the CDR3, the full variable domain is EAGVTQFPSHSVIEKGQTVTLRCDPISGHDNLYWYRRVMGKEIKFLLHFVKESKQDESGMPNNRFLAERTGGTYSTLKVQPAELEDSGVYFCASSQRASRGNEQFFGPGTRLTVL.

The V gene is TRBV28, the J gene TRBJ1-2; unclear D gene. Germline CDR1 is MDHEN and CDR2 is SYDVKM. This CDR3 has 17 residues. Trimming pared 3 bases from V and 8 bases from J, leaving 25 bases between. The CDR3 is CASSFLVRGTEPYGYTF. The CDR3 region has the DNA TGTGCCAGCAGTTTCCTGGTACGAGGAACAGAGCCCTACGGCTACACCTTC.

The rearrangement joins TRBV25-1 to TRBJ1-2; 7 bases match TRBD1. Unmatched junction bases numbered 5, after V lost 6 bases and J lost 7 bases. The V gene's germline CDR1 is MGHDK and CDR2 SYGVNS. The CDR3 sequence is 12 residues long. The CDR3 here is CASRTTGSGYTF. CDR3 coding DNA: TGTGCCAGCAGAACGACAGGGAGTGGCTACACCTTC.

The V gene is TRBV28, the J gene TRBJ2-3, with 8 bases identical to TRBD2. Germline CDR1 MDHEN, CDR2 SYDVKM. This CDR3 comprises 15 residues. The junction had 3 bases not matched to a gene; V was cut back by 1 base and J by 3 bases. The CDR3 sequence: CASSLSGGGTDTQYF. The CDR3 DNA is TGTGCCAGCAGTTTATCCGGGGGGGGGACAGATACGCAGTATTTT.